This is a list of T cell receptor beta chains from one sample in a study of multiple sclerosis patients with progressive multifocal leukoencephalopathy. Measured with immunoSEQ multiplex PCR; TCRdb has only the in-frame clones, and not every one. The sample shows tens of thousands of clones, approximately 85% of them seen only once. The sequencing used PBMCs, collected from a patient treated with natalizumab. Every receptor here comes from a woman aged 25 to 39 with progressive multifocal leukoencephalopathy. The CDR3 runs from the conserved cysteine through the conserved F or W. The D gene is left open where the match is weak. Clone size is given for some rows only: seen once, a few or many times, or a class if the clone is expanded.

>TRBJ1-2|NA|TRBV15|NA
TGTGCCACCAGCAGAGGCGCCGGAGATGGCTACACCTTC
CATSRGAGDGYTF
>TRBJ2-7|NA|TRBV19|TRBD1
TGTGCCAGTAGCTCCGGGACAGGGGGCTACGAGCAGTACTTC
CASSSGTGGYEQYF
>TRBJ2-5|NA|TRBV4-2|TRBD2
TGTGCCCGCAGCCAAGAGATGGGACTAGCGGGGGGACTTCAGAGCGGGGAGACCCAGTACTTC
CARSQEMGLAGGLQSGETQYF
>TRBJ1-5|NA|TRBV27|NA
TGTGCCAGCAGTTTTAGCTCGAGGGCGGGCAATCAGCCCCAGCATTTT
CASSFSSRAGNQPQHF
>TRBJ2-7|NA|TRBV5-1|NA
TGCGCCAGCAGCTTGGTTGCAGGGGGGAGCCACGAGCAGTACTTC
CASSLVAGGSHEQYF
>TRBJ1-3|NA|TRBV9|TRBD1
TGTGCCAGCAGCGTAGCTGGACAGGGGGCTAAAGGAAACACCATATATTTT
CASSVAGQGAKGNTIYF
>TRBJ2-1|NA|TRBV7-8|NA
TGTGCCAGCAGATCAGCCCCATACAATGAGCAGTTCTTC
CASRSAPYNEQFF
>TRBJ2-5|NA|TRBV5-1|NA
TGCGCCAGCAGCCCCTTGGGGGTGAAAAAAGAGACCCAGTACTTC
CASSPLGVKKETQYF
>TRBJ2-2|few|TRBV6-5|NA
TGTGCCAGCAGTTTCGTGGGAGCCGGGGAGCTGTTTTTT
CASSFVGAGELFF
>TRBJ2-3|few|TRBV2|TRBD2
TGTGCCAGCAGCGCCGGGACTAGCGGGAGCAGCACGCAGTATTTT
CASSAGTSGSSTQYF
>TRBJ2-1|NA|TRBV5-1|NA
TGCGCCAGCAGCGTGGACGGCAATGAGCAGTTCTTC
CASSVDGNEQFF
>TRBJ2-2|NA|TRBV9|NA
TGTGCCAGCAGCCGGGGACCGAACGGGGAGCTGTTTTTT
CASSRGPNGELFF
>TRBJ2-5|NA|TRBV7-9|TRBD1
TGTGCCAGCAGCGAAACGGGACAGGGGGAGGAGACCCAGTACTTC
CASSETGQGEETQYF
>TRBJ2-3|NA|TRBV6-1|TRBD1
TGTGCCAGCAGTGAAAAGGACAGGCAAATCGTCGCAGATACGCAGTATTTT
CASSEKDRQIVADTQYF
>TRBJ2-7|NA|TRBV7-6|NA
TGTGCCAGCAGCTTAGCGGGCGTATCCTACGAGCAGTACTTC
CASSLAGVSYEQYF
>TRBJ1-1|NA|TRBV13|NA
TGTGCCAGCAGCTTAACAAACACTGAAGCTTTCTTT
CASSLTNTEAFF
>TRBJ1-5|NA|TRBV27|NA
TGTGCCAGCAGTTTGAGAGATAGCAATCAGCCCCAGCATTTT
CASSLRDSNQPQHF
>TRBJ2-5|NA|TRBV15|TRBD2
TGTGCCACCAGCAGAGTGCCCCGGGAGGGGTACCAAGAGACCCAGTACTTC
CATSRVPREGYQETQYF
>TRBJ1-5|NA|TRBV19|NA
TGTGCCAGTAGAGGAGGGTCTGGGGGCAGGAATCAGCCCCAGCATTTT
CASRGGSGGRNQPQHF
>TRBJ2-1|NA|TRBV27|NA
TGTGCCAGCAGTTTAGCGGCAGCCGTGGATGAGCAGTTCTTC
CASSLAAAVDEQFF
>TRBJ2-3|NA|TRBV2|NA
TGTGCCAGCAGTGGAGGTCTAACATCAGATACGCAGTATTTT
CASSGGLTSDTQYF
>TRBJ2-5|once|TRBV28|TRBD1
TGTGCCAGCAGTACCCCAGGACAGGTACAGACCCAGTACTTC
CASSTPGQVQTQYF
>TRBJ2-2|NA|TRBV3-1/TRBV3-2|NA
TGTGCCAGCAACGGGGAGCTGTTTTTT
CASNGELFF
>TRBJ1-2|NA|TRBV7-9|NA
TGTGCCAGCAGCCAGGTGGGGGACTATGGCTACACCTTC
CASSQVGDYGYTF
>TRBJ2-7|few|TRBV5-1|TRBD2
TGCGCCAGCAGCAGGCGGGAGTGGGGCGAGCAGTACTTC
CASSRREWGEQYF
>TRBJ2-7|NA|TRBV10-3|NA
TGCGCCATCAGTGCTGCGGGTTACGAGCAGTACTTC
CAISAAGYEQYF
>TRBJ2-4|NA|TRBV4-2|TRBD2
TGTGCCAGCAGCCAAGTTGCGGGGGGCGCACAAAACATTCAGTACTTC
CASSQVAGGAQNIQYF
>TRBJ2-7|NA|TRBV15|NA
TGTGCCACCAGCAGAGACAGGGGTATCGAGCAGTACTTC
CATSRDRGIEQYF
>TRBJ2-7|NA|TRBV4-2|NA
TGTGCCAGCAGCCGTCAGGGTGCGACCCTCTCCTACGAGCAGTACTTC
CASSRQGATLSYEQYF
>TRBJ2-7|NA|TRBV7-9|NA
TGTGCCAGCAGCTCCGACGGACAGAGCTCCTACGAGCAGTACTTC
CASSSDGQSSYEQYF
>TRBJ1-4|NA|TRBV5-1|NA
TGCGCCAGCAGCCGCCGATCAGAAGAAAAACTGTTTTTT
CASSRRSEEKLFF
>TRBJ1-3|once|TRBV18|NA
TGTGCCAGCTCAAGCAGGGATTCTGGAAACACCATATATTTT
CASSSRDSGNTIYF
>TRBJ1-6|NA|TRBV6-1|NA
TGTGCCAGCAGTGAAGCTGGGACGCATAATTCACCCCTCCACTTT
CASSEAGTHNSPLHF
>TRBJ2-1|NA|TRBV2|TRBD2
TGTGCCAGCGCGCAAAGCGGGAGCTCCTACAATGAGCAGTTCTTC
CASAQSGSSYNEQFF
>TRBJ2-7|few|TRBV4-1|TRBD2
TGCGCCAGCAGCCAACTAGCGGGGGGTCACTACGAGCAGTACTTC
CASSQLAGGHYEQYF
>TRBJ2-2|few|TRBV2|TRBD2
TGTGCCAGCAGTGAACCCCGGGGGGGGACCGGGGAGCTGTTTTTT
CASSEPRGGTGELFF
>TRBJ2-7|NA|TRBV6-5|NA
TGTGCCAGCAGCCACGGACACAACGAGCAGTACTTC
CASSHGHNEQYF
>TRBJ2-3|NA|TRBV7-6|NA
TGTGCCAGCAGCCAACAGGGTTCAGATACGCAGTATTTT
CASSQQGSDTQYF
>TRBJ2-3|NA|TRBV28|NA
TGTGCCAGCAGTTTGCCCGCAGGGGGGAATACGCAGTATTTT
CASSLPAGGNTQYF
>TRBJ2-5|once|TRBV5-1|NA
TGCGCCAGCAGCCGGGACTTACCAAGAGAGACCCAGTACTTC
CASSRDLPRETQYF
>TRBJ1-4|few|TRBV4-2|NA
TGTGCCAGCTGCCATGGGGTTTCGGAAGGAGGGGTGGGGGAAAAACTGTTTTTT
CASCHGVSEGGVGEKLFF
>TRBJ2-1|NA|TRBV4-2|NA
TGTGCCAGCAGCCAAGGGGAGAGTGGCAATGAGCAGTTCTTC
CASSQGESGNEQFF
>TRBJ1-2|NA|TRBV7-2|NA
TGTGCCAGCACACGGGATTTTACGAGGGGCTACACCTTC
CASTRDFTRGYTF
>TRBJ2-7|NA|TRBV18|NA
TGTGCCAGCTCACCGAGCGGTCCGAACTACGAGCAGTACTTC
CASSPSGPNYEQYF
>TRBJ1-6|NA|TRBV5-4|TRBD1
TGTGCCAGCAGCTTGGACAGGGGGATTTCACCCCTCCACTTT
CASSLDRGISPLHF
>TRBJ2-3|NA|TRBV27|NA
TGTGCCAGCAGTCCCGACTACGACAGCGGTAGCACAGATACGCAGTATTTT
CASSPDYDSGSTDTQYF